This TCR beta chain was captured by sequencing in a study of blood T cell repertoires in COVID-19. In the study overall: The samples span acute and convalescent COVID-19 from the United States, Italy and Spain.

Trimming shortened V by 3 bases and J by 1 base, and 14 bases separated the two germline ends. The CDR3 consists of 16 residues. Germline V gene data show CDR1 as SGHRS and CDR2 as YFSETQ. The assay was immunoSEQ multiplex PCR, and TCRdb's table has in-frame clones only and misses some. This repertoire shows about 140,000 clones, around 85% found once; its top ten account for just under 3%. This sequence originates from a man aged 45-65 years with acute or convalescent COVID-19. This chain joins TRBV5-1 and TRBJ2-1; D gene uncertain. Sequenced input: peripheral blood. The CDR3 protein is CASSSQPPRSYNEQFF. The CDR3 bases are TGCGCCAGCAGCTCGCAACCGCCGAGGTCCTACAATGAGCAGTTCTTC.